The 28 T cell receptor beta chains given below trace back to one sample, sequenced in a study of STAT3 mutations in large granular lymphocyte leukemia. Study results and caveats: Every T-LGLL patient had at least one immunodominant TCRbeta clonotype.

Assay used: immunoSEQ multiplex PCR; TCRdb lists only in-frame clones, some missing. The sample shows approximately 5,500 clones, nearly 35% of them seen only once. For these TCRs, the target antigens are not known. Sequenced material: peripheral blood mononuclear cells. The source of these receptors is a woman aged 40-49 years with T-cell large granular lymphocyte leukemia. Some clones in this sample may be carry-over from other donors' samples.

CDR3 sequence: CASSPRPSQETQYF. CDR3 DNA sequence: TGCGCCAGCAGCCCCCGGCCTAGCCAAGAGACCCAGTACTTC. V and J are TRBV5-1 and TRBJ2-5; no clear D. Germline loops: CDR1 SGHRS, CDR2 YFSETQ. CDR3 length: 14 amino acids. V lost 4 bases and J 1 base, leaving 11 bases between the germline ends.

The chain is built from TRBV6-5 and TRBJ1-2; TRBD1 matches 8 bases. The CDR3 runs to 15 residues. Unmatched junction bases numbered 3, after V lost 0 bases and J lost 3 bases. Germline V gene lookup returns CDR1 MNHEY and CDR2 SVGAGI. The CDR3 is CASSYSDRAHYGYTF. As DNA, the CDR3 is TGTGCCAGCAGTTACTCGGACAGGGCTCACTATGGCTACACCTTC.

V is TRBV5-1 and J is TRBJ1-1, with D unclear. V lost 1 base and J lost 2, with 6 bases in between. Germline V CDR1 and CDR2: SGHRS, YFSETQ. The CDR3 is made up of 13 amino acids. CDR3 sequence: CASSLSVNTEAFF. CDR3 bases: TGCGCCAGCAGCTTGTCAGTAAACACTGAAGCTTTCTTT.

The rearrangement uses TRBV7-2 and TRBJ1-1, with a tentative D call TRBD1 (5 bases). The germline gives CDR1 SGHTA, CDR2 FQGNSA. The CDR3 contains 12 residues. Deletions cut 2 bases from V and 8 bases from J, with 9 bases between. CDR3 sequence reads: CASSLNRKEAFF. In DNA form, the CDR3 reads TGTGCCAGCAGCTTAAACAGGAAGGAAGCTTTCTTT.

The chain has TRBV2 and TRBJ1-1; D is undetermined. The CDR3 loop spans 11 amino acids. CDR1 and CDR2 from the germline V gene are SNHLY and FYNNEI. The V gene lost 6 bases and the J gene lost 1 base, with 3 bases spanning the gap. The DNA for the CDR3 is TGTGCCAGCAGACAGAACACTGAAGCTTTCTTT. It yields the protein CASRQNTEAFF.

This clone was seen a few times. The rearrangement uses TRBV7-3 and TRBJ2-1; possible D gene TRBD1, 6 bases. Trimming left V 4 bases short and J 7 bases short, with 8 bases between. CDR3 size: 12 residues. The germline V gene encodes CDR1 SGHTA and CDR2 FQGTGA. CDR3 sequence: CASSSQGNEQFF. The CDR3 DNA is TGTGCCAGCAGCTCCCAGGGGAATGAGCAGTTCTTC.

This clone was counted only a few times. This rearrangement joins TRBV27 to TRBJ1-6; no reliable D call. CDR3 size: 11 residues. V lost 3 bases and J 9 bases, leaving 3 bases between the germline ends. CDR1 is MNHEY, CDR2 SMNVEV, per germline (reference sequence). In nucleotides, the CDR3 is TGTGCCAGCAGTTTTACTTCACCCCTCCACTTT. Residues: CASSFTSPLHF.

This chain joins TRBV4-1 and TRBJ2-2; D tentatively reads TRBD1 or TRBD2 (5 bases each). The CDR3 length is 15 residues. Trimming cost V 3 bases and J 5 bases, with 13 bases left between them. From germline, CDR1 is MGHRA and CDR2 YSYEKL. CDR3 nucleotides: TGCGCCAGCAGCCAGGGGGTCCTGGGGACCGGGGAGCTGTTTTTT. The encoded protein is CASSQGVLGTGELFF.

This clone was found a few times. The chain uses TRBV11-3 and TRBJ1-6; no reliable D call. CDR3 length: 12 amino acids. CDR1 is SGHNT and CDR2 is YENEEA in the germline V gene. V was clipped by 0 bases and J by 9 bases, with 3 bases between them. CDR3 protein: CASSLDTSPLHF. The CDR3 nucleotides are TGTGCCAGCAGCTTAGACACTTCACCCCTCCACTTT.

CDR3 coding DNA: TGTGCCAGCAGGCCCGGACAGATCTACGAGCAGTACTTC. Translated: CASRPGQIYEQYF. This sequence joins TRBV28 and TRBJ2-7; maybe TRBD1 (6 bases). V lost 6 bases and J 3 bases, leaving 12 bases between the germline ends. This CDR3 has 13 residues. Germline V lookup: CDR1 MDHEN, CDR2 SYDVKM.

This clone was detected once. The chain couples TRBV10-3 to TRBJ1-1; 7 bases line up with TRBD1. V lost 3 bases to trimming and J lost 2 bases; unmatched junction nucleotides: 3. This CDR3 is built from 14 residues. CDR1 and CDR2 from the germline V gene are ENHRY and SYGVKD. The CDR3 reads CAISERQGNTEAFF. CDR3 in DNA: TGTGCCATCAGTGAAAGACAGGGCAACACTGAAGCTTTCTTT.

The chain combines TRBV7-9 with TRBJ1-2, with a possible D match to TRBD1 (6 bases). The CDR3 has 15 amino acids. Trimming pared 5 bases from V and 5 bases from J, leaving 18 bases between. In germline, CDR1 is SEHNR, CDR2 FQNEAQ (reference sequence). The CDR3 bases are TGTGCCAGCAGCCCCATCCCAGGGGAGGGGTATGGCTACACCTTC. Translation gives CASSPIPGEGYGYTF.

DNA for the CDR3: TGCGCCAGCAGCGAGCGGGCCTCGTTAACGGGGACCCAGTACTTC. Its translation is CASSERASLTGTQYF. The V call is TRBV5-1, the J call TRBJ2-5, with TRBD2 as a possible D gene (6 bases). V dropped 4 bases and J dropped 7 bases, with 20 bases sitting between them. Per germline, CDR1 SGHRS and CDR2 YFSETQ. The CDR3 is 15 residues long.

This chain connects TRBV18 to TRBJ1-2; the match to TRBD1 covers 8 bases. CDR1 and CDR2 from the germline V gene are KGHSH and LQKENI. The V gene end was trimmed by 2 bases and the J gene end by 4 bases; junction bases not matched to a gene: 6. CDR3 size: 15 residues. CDR3 protein: CASSPGQGLSYGYTF. The DNA of the CDR3 is TGTGCCAGCTCACCAGGACAGGGACTATCCTATGGCTACACCTTC.

This sequence joins TRBV19 and TRBJ1-5; 11 bases are a match to TRBD1. CDR1 is LNHDA and CDR2 is SQIVND in the germline V gene (reference sequence). This CDR3 has 15 residues. V was clipped by 6 bases and J by 4 bases; unmatched bases: 5. CDR3 region: CASRAGTGGNQPQHF. The CDR3 DNA sequence: TGTGCCAGTAGGGCGGGGACAGGGGGGAATCAGCCCCAGCATTTT.

The chain links TRBV29-1 to TRBJ2-5, with D hard to call. The CDR3 sequence is 12 residues long. The V gene lost 6 bases and the J gene lost 0 bases, with 8 bases spanning the gap. Germline CDR1 is SQVTM and CDR2 is ANQGSEA. The CDR3 DNA reads as TGCAGCGTCGCACCGGACCAAGAGACCCAGTACTTC. This codes for CSVAPDQETQYF.

This sequence joins TRBV5-6 and TRBJ2-5; TRBD1 or TRBD2 may be the D gene (5 bases each). The CDR3 totals 14 residues. Per germline, CDR1 SGHDT and CDR2 YYEEEE. V was trimmed by 1 base and J by 4 bases, leaving 11 bases between them. CDR3 in amino acids: CASSLWGSGETQYF. DNA for the CDR3: TGTGCCAGCAGCTTGTGGGGGTCCGGAGAGACCCAGTACTTC.

The chain couples TRBV30 to TRBJ1-1; D call uncertain. Trimming shortened V by 4 bases and J by 10 bases, and 16 bases separated the two germline ends. There are 12 residues in the CDR3. CDR1 and CDR2 (germline): GTSNPN, SVGIG (reference sequence). CDR3 DNA: TGTGCCTGGACCGGCCTACCAGTGGGAGCTTTCTTT. It specifies CAWTGLPVGAFF.

The V and J genes are TRBV7-2 and TRBJ1-2, with D maybe TRBD1 (6 bases). Deletions cut 7 bases from V and 3 bases from J, with 9 bases between. Germline CDR1 is SGHTA and CDR2 is FQGNSA. CDR3 size: 12 residues. The CDR3 coding sequence is TGTGCCAGCAACGACAGGTACTATGGCTACACCTTC. As protein: CASNDRYYGYTF. Combining the CDR3 with reference TRBV7-2 and TRBJ1-2 gives the whole variable domain GAGVSQSPSNKVTEKGKDVELRCDPISGHTALYWYRQSLGQGLEFLIYFQGNSAPDKSGLPSDRFSAERTGGSVSTLTIQRTQQEDSAVYLCASNDRYYGYTFGSGTRLTVV.

In this sample, this clone turned up a few times. The V call is TRBV7-9, the J call TRBJ1-5; D gene unclear. V shed 1 base and J shed 11 bases, with 9 bases lying between them. The V gene's germline CDR1 is SEHNR and CDR2 FQNEAQ (reference sequence). The CDR3 extends over 12 amino acids. CDR3 in amino acids: CASSLEWETQHF. The DNA of the CDR3 is TGTGCCAGCAGCTTAGAATGGGAGACCCAGCATTTT.

This clone came up a few times. The V call is TRBV28, the J call TRBJ1-2; tentatively, D is TRBD1 (6 bases). Germline lookup yields CDR1 MDHEN and CDR2 SYDVKM. The CDR3 length is 13 residues. Trimming took off 11 bases at V and 1 base at J, with 14 bases between the two ends. CDR3 amino acids: CAWGGQGNYGYTF. In DNA form, the CDR3 reads TGTGCCTGGGGGGGGCAGGGTAACTATGGCTACACCTTC.

A few counts support this clone. The V and J genes are TRBV30 and TRBJ1-5; D unresolved. Germline CDR1 reads GTSNPN; CDR2 reads SVGIG (reference sequence). V was shortened by 0 bases and J by 3 bases, with 6 bases between the two germline ends. This CDR3 has 13 residues. The CDR3 region has the DNA TGTGCCTGGAGTGTGGACCCCAATCAGCCCCAGCATTTT. It translates to CAWSVDPNQPQHF.

The rearrangement links TRBV7-9 to TRBJ1-3, with a weak D call TRBD1 (5 bases). The CDR3 is 18 amino acids. Germline V gene sequence: CDR1 SEHNR, CDR2 FQNEAQ (reference sequence). V lost 2 bases and J 0 bases, leaving 17 bases between the germline ends. As DNA, the CDR3 is TGTGCCAGCAGCTTATCGGTTGGGGCGTCAAACTCTGGAAACACCATATATTTT. Translating it yields CASSLSVGASNSGNTIYF.

This chain links TRBV6-1 with TRBJ1-6; 8 nucleotides align to TRBD1. Germline assignment: CDR1 MNHNS and CDR2 SASEGT. CDR3 length: 13 amino acids. The ends lost 7 bases at V and 8 bases at J; junction bases unmatched: 4. The CDR3 sequence is CASNRGRDSPLHF. CDR3 DNA: TGTGCCAGCAACAGGGGGAGGGATTCACCCCTCCACTTT.

The chain couples TRBV6-6 to TRBJ1-1; no reliable D call. V was trimmed by 4 bases and J by 4 bases, leaving 10 bases between them. Looked up from germline, CDR1 is MNHNY and CDR2 is SVGAGI (reference sequence). The CDR3 spans 13 residues. CDR3 sequence: CASSSWASTEAFF. The CDR3 DNA sequence: TGTGCCAGCAGTTCTTGGGCCAGCACTGAAGCTTTCTTT.

The chain joins TRBV6-6 to TRBJ2-3; TRBD1 might be the D (6 bases). Germline-derived CDR1 and CDR2 are MNHNY and SVGAGI (reference sequence). Trimming took 2 bases from V and 5 from J, leaving 11 bases between them. The CDR3 has 14 residues. CDR3 region: CASSYAGVGDTQYF. The CDR3, as DNA: TGTGCCAGCAGTTACGCAGGGGTGGGAGATACGCAGTATTTT.

This clone is large within its sample. This chain joins TRBV4-1 and TRBJ1-2; D might be TRBD1 (5 bases). The V gene's germline CDR1 is MGHRA and CDR2 YSYEKL. The CDR3 extends over 16 amino acids. V was clipped by 3 bases and J by 2 bases, with 16 bases between them. The CDR3 sequence: CASSHPRDSGNYGYTF. The CDR3 DNA reads as TGCGCCAGCAGCCACCCCCGGGACTCTGGAAACTATGGCTACACCTTC.

This clone was detected only a few times. The chain uses TRBV4-1 and TRBJ1-3; D unclear. The CDR3 sequence is 18 residues long. The ends were cut back, 0 bases at V and 4 bases at J, with 19 bases in the middle. CDR1 is MGHRA and CDR2 is YSYEKL in the germline V gene. The CDR3 DNA reads TGCGCCAGCAGCCAAGATGACATACCTGGGCTATCAGGAAACACCATATATTTT. This sequence encodes CASSQDDIPGLSGNTIYF.